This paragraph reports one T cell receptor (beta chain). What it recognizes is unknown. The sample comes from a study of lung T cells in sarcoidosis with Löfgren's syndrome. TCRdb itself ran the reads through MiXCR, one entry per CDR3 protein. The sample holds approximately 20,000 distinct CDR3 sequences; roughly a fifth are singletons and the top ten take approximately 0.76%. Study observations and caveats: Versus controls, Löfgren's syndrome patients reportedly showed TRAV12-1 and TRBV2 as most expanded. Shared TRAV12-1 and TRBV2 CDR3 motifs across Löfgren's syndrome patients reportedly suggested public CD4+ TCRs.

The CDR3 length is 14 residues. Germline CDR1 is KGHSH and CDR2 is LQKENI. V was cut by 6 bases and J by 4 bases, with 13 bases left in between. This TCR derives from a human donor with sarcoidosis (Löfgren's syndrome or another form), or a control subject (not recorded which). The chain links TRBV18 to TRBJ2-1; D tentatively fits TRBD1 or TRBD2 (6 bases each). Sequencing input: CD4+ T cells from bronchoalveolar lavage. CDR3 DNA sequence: TGTGCCAGCTCCCACGGGGGCCGTTACAATGAGCAGTTCTTC. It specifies CASSHGGRYNEQFF.